The 7 T cell receptor beta chains in this list originate from one sample, sequenced in a study of identical twins. TCRdb reanalysed the 5' RACE reads using MiXCR and keeps one entry per CDR3 protein. The sample has 540,000 or so distinct CDR3 sequences, about a fifth seen once; the top ten hold about 0.48%. These data are also associated with another study on yellow fever vaccine responses in identical twins.

Input material: CD4+ T cells sorted from blood. These receptors were collected from a woman aged 18-29 years in good health.

The chain is built from TRBV7-6 and TRBJ1-2; a weak D match, TRBD1 (5 bases). Trimming shortened V by 2 bases and J by 4 bases, and 11 bases separated the two germline ends. There are 14 residues in the CDR3. Germline loops: CDR1 SGHVS, CDR2 FNYEAQ. The CDR3 sequence is CASSLSREGYGYTF. The CDR3 DNA is TGTGCCAGCAGCTTATCCAGGGAAGGCTATGGCTACACCTTC.

The table lists this clonotype with a few counts. The J gene is TRBJ2-1, the V gene TRBV5-1; 8 nucleotides align to TRBD1. V lost 6 bases to trimming and J lost 3 bases; unmatched junction nucleotides: 17. This CDR3 contains 18 residues. From germline, CDR1 is SGHRS and CDR2 YFSETQ. CDR3 bases: TGCGCCAGCACCCTTCCAGGACAGGGTCGGTCCGGCTACAATGAGCAGTTCTTC. This encodes CASTLPGQGRSGYNEQFF.

Ten or more counts support this clonotype. The chain is built from TRBV9 and TRBJ1-4, with D uncertain. V lost 4 bases and J lost 0, with 10 bases in between. Looked up from germline, CDR1 is SGDLS and CDR2 is YYNGEE. This CDR3 contains 15 residues. CDR3 DNA sequence: TGTGCCAGCAGCCAAGGGTTTTCAACTAATGAAAAACTGTTTTTT. Translation: CASSQGFSTNEKLFF.

J is TRBJ2-3 and V is TRBV10-3; maybe TRBD2 (6 bases). Trimming stripped 7 bases from V and 2 bases from J, with 16 bases between. The CDR3 is 15 residues long. The germline V gene has CDR1 ENHRY and CDR2 SYGVKD. The CDR3 region is CAIKNSGQNTDTQYF. Here the CDR3 DNA reads TGTGCCATCAAAAACAGCGGGCAAAACACAGATACGCAGTATTTT.

This clonotype turned up a few times. This sequence joins TRBV12-3 or TRBV12-4 and TRBJ1-2; D is undetermined. The CDR3 length is 14 residues. Trimming took off 7 bases at V and 2 bases at J, with 14 bases between the two ends. The CDR3 region has the DNA TGTGCCAGCATTCCATCACTTCCCAACTATGGCTACACCTTC. This gives the protein CASIPSLPNYGYTF.

In this sample, this clonotype turned up a few times. The rearrangement links TRBV20-1 to TRBJ1-4; 7 bases are shared with TRBD1. Germline CDR1 DFQATT, CDR2 SNEGSKA (reference sequence). The CDR3 contains 13 residues. V was pared by 1 base and J by 6 bases, with 2 bases of the junction left unmatched. The CDR3 spells CSARGDSYEKLFF. CDR3 in DNA: TGCAGTGCTAGAGGGGACAGTTATGAAAAACTGTTTTTT.

The chain has TRBV29-1 and TRBJ2-3; 8 nucleotides line up with TRBD1. V gave up 1 base and J gave up 4 bases; unmatched junction bases: 13. This CDR3 is built from 17 residues. Germline values: CDR1 SQVTM, CDR2 ANQGSEA. CDR3 bases: TGCAGCGTTGAAGGGCTGGGTGAACAGGGGGGTTCAGATACGCAGTATTTT. Amino acids: CSVEGLGEQGGSDTQYF.